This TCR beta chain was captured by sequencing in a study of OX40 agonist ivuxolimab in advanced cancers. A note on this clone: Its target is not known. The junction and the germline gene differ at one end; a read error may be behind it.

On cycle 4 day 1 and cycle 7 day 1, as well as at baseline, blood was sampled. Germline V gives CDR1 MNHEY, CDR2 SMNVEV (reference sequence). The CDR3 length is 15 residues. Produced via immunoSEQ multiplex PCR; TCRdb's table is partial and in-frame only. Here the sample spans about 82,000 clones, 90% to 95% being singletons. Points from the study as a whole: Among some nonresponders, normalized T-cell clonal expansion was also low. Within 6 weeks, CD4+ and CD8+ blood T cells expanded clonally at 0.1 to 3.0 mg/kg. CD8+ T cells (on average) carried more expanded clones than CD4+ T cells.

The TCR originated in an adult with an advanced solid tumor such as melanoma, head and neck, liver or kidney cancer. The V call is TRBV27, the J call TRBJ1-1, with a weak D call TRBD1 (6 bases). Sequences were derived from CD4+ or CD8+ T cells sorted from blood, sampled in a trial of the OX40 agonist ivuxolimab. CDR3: CASSLSRGTNTGAFF. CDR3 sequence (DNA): TGTGCCAGCAGTTTATCCAGGGGAACAAACACTGGAGCTTTCTTT.